A selection of T cell receptor beta chains follows, all from one sample in a study of a mutant IDH1 vaccine in newly diagnosed glioma. Clones were sequenced by immunoSEQ multiplex PCR, and TCRdb holds only the in-frame ones, with some missing. The repertoire holds about 94,000 clones, with about nine tenths as singletons. Their antigen targets remain unknown. The specimen was PBMCs, collected from a glioma patient whose treatment included an IDH1 peptide vaccine. The receptor set was obtained from a woman in her 50s with glioma. Each CDR3 is given with its conserved first and last residue. D genes are given only for firm matches. Clone size is shown for a subset of rows, as once, few, many or a class of expanded clone.

V,length,size,J,D,DNA,CDR3
TRBV5-4,15,-,TRBJ2-1,-,TGTGCCAGCAGCCCAACATACCGGGATCCTAATGAGCAGTTCTTC,CASSPTYRDPNEQFF
TRBV9,15,-,TRBJ2-7,TRBD1,TGTGCCAGCAGCCCCCGGACAGGGACCTCCTACGAGCAGTACTTC,CASSPRTGTSYEQYF
TRBV9,15,-,TRBJ2-3,TRBD1,TGTGCCAGCAGCGTCGGACAGGGGAGCACAGATACGCAGTATTTT,CASSVGQGSTDTQYF
TRBV6-5,16,-,TRBJ2-3,-,TGTGCCAGCAGTTACTCAGGGACTTTCCCCACAGATACGCAGTATTTT,CASSYSGTFPTDTQYF
TRBV9,11,-,TRBJ1-2,-,TGTGCCAGCGGCTTGGCGAGTGGCTACACCTTC,CASGLASGYTF
TRBV5-1,18,-,TRBJ1-4,-,TGCGCCAGCAGCTCGACCGGGCTCCGCTCCCTGCGACGCGAAAAACTGTTTTTT,CASSSTGLRSLRREKLFF
TRBV28,15,-,TRBJ2-7,TRBD1,TGTGCCAGCAGTCCCCCGGGACAGGGTTACTACGAGCAGTACTTC,CASSPPGQGYYEQYF
TRBV19,14,-,TRBJ2-2,-,TGTGCCAGTAGTATGCGGCAGATCGCCGGGGAGCTGTTTTTT,CASSMRQIAGELFF
TRBV16,13,-,TRBJ1-1,-,TGTGCCAGCAGCCAAAGGGAAAACACTGAAGCTTTCTTT,CASSQRENTEAFF
TRBV4-1,18,-,TRBJ2-6,-,TGCGCCAGCAGCCAAGATGGGCAGCGGATCTCTGGGGCCAACGTCCTGACTTTC,CASSQDGQRISGANVLTF
TRBV6-6,16,once,TRBJ1-6,TRBD1,TGTGCCAGCAGAGCAGCGACAGGGGGCTATAATTCACCCCTCCACTTT,CASRAATGGYNSPLHF
TRBV11-2,16,-,TRBJ2-6,-,TGTGCCAGCAGCTTAGACATAGGCTCTGGGGCCAACGTCCTGACTTTC,CASSLDIGSGANVLTF
TRBV5-5,12,-,TRBJ2-3,TRBD1,TGTGCCAGCACCACAGGGGGAGATACGCAGTATTTT,CASTTGGDTQYF
TRBV5-4,14,-,TRBJ2-5,TRBD2,TGTGCCAGCAGCTTAGGACTAGCACAAGAGGCCCAGTACTTC,CASSLGLAQEAQYF